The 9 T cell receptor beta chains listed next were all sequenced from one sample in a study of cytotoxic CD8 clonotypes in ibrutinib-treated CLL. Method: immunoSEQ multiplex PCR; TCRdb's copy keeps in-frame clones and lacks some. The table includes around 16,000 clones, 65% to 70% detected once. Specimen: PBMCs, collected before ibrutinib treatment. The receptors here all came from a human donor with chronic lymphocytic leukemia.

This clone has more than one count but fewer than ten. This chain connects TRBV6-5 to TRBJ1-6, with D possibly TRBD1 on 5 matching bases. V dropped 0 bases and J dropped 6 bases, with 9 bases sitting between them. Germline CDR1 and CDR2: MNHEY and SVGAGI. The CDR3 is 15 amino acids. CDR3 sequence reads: CASSYSLGGNSPLHF. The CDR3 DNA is TGTGCCAGCAGTTACTCTCTGGGGGGTAATTCACCCCTCCACTTT.

As DNA, the CDR3 is TGCAGCGTTGGATCAGGGTTCAATCAGCCCCAGCATTTT. Amino acids: CSVGSGFNQPQHF. The chain combines TRBV29-1 with TRBJ1-5; D may be TRBD1 (5 bases). This CDR3 is built from 13 residues. V lost 4 bases and J 3 bases, leaving 10 bases between the germline ends. CDR1 and CDR2 from the germline V gene are SQVTM and ANQGSEA.

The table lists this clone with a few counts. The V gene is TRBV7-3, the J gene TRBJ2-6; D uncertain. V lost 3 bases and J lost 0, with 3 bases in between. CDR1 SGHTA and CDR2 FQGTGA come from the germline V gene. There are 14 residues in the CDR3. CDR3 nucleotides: TGTGCCAGCAGCTTGACCTCTGGGGCCAACGTCCTGACTTTC. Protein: CASSLTSGANVLTF.

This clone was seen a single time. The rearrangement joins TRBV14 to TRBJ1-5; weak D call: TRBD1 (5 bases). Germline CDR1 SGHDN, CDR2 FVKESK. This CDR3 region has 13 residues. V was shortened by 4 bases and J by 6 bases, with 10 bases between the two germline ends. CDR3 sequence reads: CASSLGGGQPQHF. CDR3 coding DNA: TGTGCCAGCAGCCTGGGGGGGGGTCAGCCCCAGCATTTT.

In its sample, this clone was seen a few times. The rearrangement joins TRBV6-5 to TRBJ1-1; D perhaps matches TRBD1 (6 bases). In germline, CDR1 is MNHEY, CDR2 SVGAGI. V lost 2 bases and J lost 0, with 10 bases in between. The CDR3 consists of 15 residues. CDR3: CASSYGTGMNTEAFF. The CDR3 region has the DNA TGTGCCAGCAGTTACGGAACAGGGATGAACACTGAAGCTTTCTTT.

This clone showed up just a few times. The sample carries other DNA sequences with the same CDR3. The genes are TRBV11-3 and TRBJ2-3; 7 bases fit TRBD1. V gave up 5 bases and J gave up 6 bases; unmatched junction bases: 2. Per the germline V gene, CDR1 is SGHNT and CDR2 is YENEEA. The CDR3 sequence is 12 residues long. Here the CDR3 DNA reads TGTGCCAGCAGCCTACAGGGGGATACGCAGTATTTT. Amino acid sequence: CASSLQGDTQYF.

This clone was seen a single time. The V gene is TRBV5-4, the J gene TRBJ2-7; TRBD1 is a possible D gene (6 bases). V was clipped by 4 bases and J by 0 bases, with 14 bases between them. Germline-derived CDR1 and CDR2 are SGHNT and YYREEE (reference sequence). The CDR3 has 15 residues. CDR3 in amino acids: CASSQDQDSSYEQYF. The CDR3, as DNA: TGTGCCAGCAGCCAAGATCAGGACAGCTCCTACGAGCAGTACTTC.

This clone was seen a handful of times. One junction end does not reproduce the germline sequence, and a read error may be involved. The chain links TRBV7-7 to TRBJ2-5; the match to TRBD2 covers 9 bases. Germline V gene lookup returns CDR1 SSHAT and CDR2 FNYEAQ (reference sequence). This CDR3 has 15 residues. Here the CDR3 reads CASSLGTSSQETQYF. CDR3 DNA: TGTGCTAGCAGCTTAGGGACTAGCAGCCAAGAGACCCAGTACTTC.

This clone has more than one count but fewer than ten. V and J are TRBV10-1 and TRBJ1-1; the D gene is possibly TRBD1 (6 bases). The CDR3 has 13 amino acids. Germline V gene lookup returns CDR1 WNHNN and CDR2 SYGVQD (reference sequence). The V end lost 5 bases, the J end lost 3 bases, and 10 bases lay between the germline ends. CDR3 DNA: TGCGCCAGCAGTCAGGGGCCCGACACTGAAGCTTTCTTT. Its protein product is CASSQGPDTEAFF.